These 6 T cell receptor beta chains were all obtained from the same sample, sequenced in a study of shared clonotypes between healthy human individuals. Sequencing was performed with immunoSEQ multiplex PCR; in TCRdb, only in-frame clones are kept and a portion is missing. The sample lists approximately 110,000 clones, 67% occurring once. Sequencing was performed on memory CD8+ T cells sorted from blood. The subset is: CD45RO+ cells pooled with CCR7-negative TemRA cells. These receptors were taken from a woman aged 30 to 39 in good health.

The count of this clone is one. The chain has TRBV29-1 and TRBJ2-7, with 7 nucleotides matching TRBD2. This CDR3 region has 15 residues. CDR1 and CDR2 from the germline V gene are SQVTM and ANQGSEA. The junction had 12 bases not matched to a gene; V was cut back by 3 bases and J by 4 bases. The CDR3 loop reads CSVDEEAGEIYEQYF. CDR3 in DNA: TGCAGCGTTGATGAGGAGGCGGGAGAGATTTACGAGCAGTACTTC.

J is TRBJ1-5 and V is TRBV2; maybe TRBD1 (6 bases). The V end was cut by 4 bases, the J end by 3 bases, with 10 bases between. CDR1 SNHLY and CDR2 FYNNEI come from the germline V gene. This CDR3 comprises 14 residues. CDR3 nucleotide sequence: TGTGCCAGCAGTGGAGGACAGTTCAATCAGCCCCAGCATTTT. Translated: CASSGGQFNQPQHF.

For the CDR3, the DNA is TGTGCCAGCAGTTTAAGGACTAGCGGGGGCTTGGATACGCAGTATTTT. Translated: CASSLRTSGGLDTQYF. The chain carries TRBV27 and TRBJ2-3; TRBD2 aligns across 13 bases. This CDR3 has 16 residues. CDR1 MNHEY and CDR2 SMNVEV come from the germline V gene (reference sequence). V lost 2 bases to trimming and J lost 6 bases; unmatched junction nucleotides: 5.

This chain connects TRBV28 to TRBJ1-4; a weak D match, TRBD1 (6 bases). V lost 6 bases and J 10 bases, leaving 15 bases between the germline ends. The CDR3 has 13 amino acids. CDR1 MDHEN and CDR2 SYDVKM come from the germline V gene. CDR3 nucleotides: TGTGCCAGCAGATATGGACAGAGTAGAAAACTGTTTTTT. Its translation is CASRYGQSRKLFF. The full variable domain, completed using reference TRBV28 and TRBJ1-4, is DVKVTQSSRYLVKRTGEKVFLECVQDMDHENMFWYRQDPGLGLRLIYFSYDVKMKEKGDIPEGYSVSREKKERFSLILESASTNQTSMYLCASRYGQSRKLFFGSGTQLSVL.

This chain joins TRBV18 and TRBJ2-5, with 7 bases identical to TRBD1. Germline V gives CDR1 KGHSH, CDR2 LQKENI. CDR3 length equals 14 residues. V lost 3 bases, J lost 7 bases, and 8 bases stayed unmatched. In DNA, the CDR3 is TGTGCCAGCTCACCGACCGGGACAGCGGTGACCCAGTACTTC. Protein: CASSPTGTAVTQYF.

For the CDR3, the DNA is TGTGCCACCAGCAAACCATCAAGGACAGGAGAGAACACTGAAGCTTTCTTT. This encodes CATSKPSRTGENTEAFF. The rearrangement links TRBV15 to TRBJ1-1; 7 bases align to TRBD1. V was pared by 4 bases and J by 1 base, with 12 bases of the junction left unmatched. The germline gives CDR1 LNHNV, CDR2 YYDKDF (reference sequence). The CDR3 consists of 17 residues.